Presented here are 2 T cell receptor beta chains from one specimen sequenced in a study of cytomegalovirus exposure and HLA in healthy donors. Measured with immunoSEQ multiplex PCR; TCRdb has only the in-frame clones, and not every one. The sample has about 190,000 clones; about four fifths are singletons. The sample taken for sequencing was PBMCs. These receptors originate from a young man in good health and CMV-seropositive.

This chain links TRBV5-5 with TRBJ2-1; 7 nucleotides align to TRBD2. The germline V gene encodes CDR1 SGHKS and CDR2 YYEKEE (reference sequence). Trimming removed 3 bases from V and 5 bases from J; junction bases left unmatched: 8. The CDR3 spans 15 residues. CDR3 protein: CASSYSGVPDNEQFF. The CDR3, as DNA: TGTGCCAGCAGCTACAGCGGGGTCCCGGACAATGAGCAGTTCTTC.

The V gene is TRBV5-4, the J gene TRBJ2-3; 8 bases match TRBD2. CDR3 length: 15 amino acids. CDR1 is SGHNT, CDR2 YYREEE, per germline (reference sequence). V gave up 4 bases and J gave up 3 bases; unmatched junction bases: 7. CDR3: CASSTTAGVTDTQYF. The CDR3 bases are TGTGCCAGCAGCACAACAGCGGGAGTTACAGATACGCAGTATTTT.